These 21 T cell receptor beta chains were sequenced from one sample in a study of CXCR3-negative and CXCR3-positive naive CD8 T cells. Preparation of TRB cDNA libraries relied on 5' RACE carrying UMI labels. Using the 5' RACE reads, TCRdb records one entry per CDR3 protein without DNA. With tens of thousands of distinct CDR3 sequences in the sample, the ten largest clones hold about 1.4%. Sequencing used naive CXCR3- CD8+ T cells from blood. Subset denoted: CD45RO-CCR7+CD27+CD95- naive CD8+ T cells lacking CXCR3 (TNR3-). The receptors originated from a human donor in good health. Some clones in this sample may be carry-over from other donors' samples.

Here the CDR3 reads CSARDQGISYNSPLHF. This chain connects TRBV20-1 to TRBJ1-6. Germline CDR1 and CDR2: DFQATT and SNEGSKA (reference sequence). This CDR3 region has 16 residues.

The chain carries TRBV25-1 and TRBJ2-3; TCRdb outputs TRBD1, but without DNA this stays unchecked. The germline CDR1 and CDR2 sequences are MGHDK and SYGVNS. This CDR3 has 15 residues. The CDR3 protein is CASIEGGTREDTQYF.

The V gene is TRBV14, the J gene TRBJ1-2; TCRdb reports TRBD1, a call that lacks DNA to check it against. This CDR3 has 14 residues. The germline gives CDR1 SGHDN, CDR2 FVKESK. CDR3 amino acids: CASSQGGFNYGYTF.

V gene TRBV12-3 or TRBV12-4 combines with J gene TRBJ2-1; TCRdb lists TRBD2, though no DNA is available to test this call. The CDR3 totals 15 residues. CDR3 residues: CASTLPGGGHNEQFF.

CDR3: CASSLGGLRTEAFF. This chain uses TRBV7-9 with TRBJ1-1. Germline lookup yields CDR1 SEHNR and CDR2 FQNEAQ (reference sequence). CDR3 size: 14 residues.

The V and J genes are TRBV20-1 and TRBJ2-3; there is no DNA to check the TCRdb D call of TRBD2. CDR1 is DFQATT, CDR2 SNEGSKA, per germline (reference sequence). This CDR3 spans 14 amino acids. CDR3 protein: CSARDRVSGGPQYF.

V and J are TRBV15 and TRBJ1-1; TCRdb picks TRBD1, but there is no DNA to check that call. The CDR3 sequence is 16 residues long. Germline CDR1 and CDR2: LNHNV and YYDKDF (reference sequence). The CDR3 region is CATSRPTQGANTEAFF.

V gene TRBV2 combines with J gene TRBJ2-2. Germline V gene lookup returns CDR1 SNHLY and CDR2 FYNNEI. This CDR3 has 13 amino acids. This CDR3 reads CASVEAWGGELFF.

This chain connects TRBV2 to TRBJ2-4; TCRdb's assignment of TRBD2 cannot be checked, as there is no DNA. The germline CDR1 and CDR2 sequences are SNHLY and FYNNEI. This CDR3 spans 12 amino acids. CDR3 in amino acids: CASSPTADIQYF.

V gene TRBV10-3 combines with J gene TRBJ2-3. The germline V gene has CDR1 ENHRY and CDR2 SYGVKD. The CDR3 covers 17 residues. This chain's CDR3 is CAISEGFQVESADTQYF.

V gene TRBV29-1 combines with J gene TRBJ2-1; TCRdb selects TRBD1, and the lack of DNA leaves this call unchecked. In germline, CDR1 is SQVTM, CDR2 ANQGSEA. The CDR3 is 15 residues long. This chain's CDR3 is CSVEEDREDYNEQFF.

The chain combines TRBV5-1 with TRBJ2-7; as DNA is missing, the TRBD1 call by TCRdb cannot be tested. Germline CDR1 and CDR2: SGHRS and YFSETQ. The CDR3 has 14 residues. The CDR3 here is CASSAGTGAYEQYF.

V is TRBV28 and J is TRBJ2-3; TCRdb's D call, TRBD1, is unchecked because there is no DNA. The CDR3 spans 16 residues. The germline CDR1 and CDR2 sequences are MDHEN and SYDVKM. The CDR3 reads CASNLPGQGGADTQYF. The full variable domain, in which reference TRBV28 and TRBJ2-3 provide the parts outside the CDR3, is DVKVTQSSRYLVKRTGEKVFLECVQDMDHENMFWYRQDPGLGLRLIYFSYDVKMKEKGDIPEGYSVSREKKERFSLILESASTNQTSMYLCASNLPGQGGADTQYFGPGTRLTVL.

The V gene is TRBV28, the J gene TRBJ2-7; TCRdb designates TRBD2, a call that cannot be tested without DNA. The CDR3 runs to 15 residues. Germline V gives CDR1 MDHEN, CDR2 SYDVKM. The CDR3 sequence: CASSIQAGGLDEQYF.

The chain employs TRBV29-1 and TRBJ2-3. The CDR3 contains 15 residues. Germline V gene lookup returns CDR1 SQVTM and CDR2 ANQGSEA. This CDR3 reads CSVVLYEETTDTQYF.

This chain joins TRBV6-5 and TRBJ2-2; the TCRdb D gene call, TRBD2, has no DNA to confirm it. This CDR3 has 17 residues. Germline assignment: CDR1 MNHEY and CDR2 SVGAGI. The CDR3 loop is CASSPGLAGTNTGELFF.

The rearrangement joins TRBV28 to TRBJ2-7. The V gene's germline CDR1 is MDHEN and CDR2 SYDVKM. The CDR3 has 13 amino acids. This CDR3 is CASSADHSYEQYF.

The chain has TRBV13 and TRBJ2-4. Germline values: CDR1 PRHDT, CDR2 FYEKMQ (reference sequence). This CDR3 has 13 amino acids. The CDR3 sequence: CASSHSSENIQYF.

The gene calls are TRBV27 and TRBJ2-1; TCRdb names TRBD2, which stays unverified in the absence of DNA. The CDR3 consists of 13 residues. CDR1 and CDR2 (germline): MNHEY, SMNVEV (reference sequence). CDR3 protein: CASRPGLWNEQFF.

V and J are TRBV5-1 and TRBJ2-1; TCRdb outputs TRBD1, but without DNA this stays unchecked. The V gene's germline CDR1 is SGHRS and CDR2 YFSETQ. This CDR3 is 15 amino acids long. The CDR3 sequence: CASSPGQGPYNEQFF.

The J gene is TRBJ1-6, the V gene TRBV7-3; TCRdb proposes TRBD1, but this gene call is untestable without DNA. The CDR3 contains 15 residues. Germline CDR1 and CDR2: SGHTA and FQGTGA. CDR3 loop: CASSLSPGDNSPLHF.